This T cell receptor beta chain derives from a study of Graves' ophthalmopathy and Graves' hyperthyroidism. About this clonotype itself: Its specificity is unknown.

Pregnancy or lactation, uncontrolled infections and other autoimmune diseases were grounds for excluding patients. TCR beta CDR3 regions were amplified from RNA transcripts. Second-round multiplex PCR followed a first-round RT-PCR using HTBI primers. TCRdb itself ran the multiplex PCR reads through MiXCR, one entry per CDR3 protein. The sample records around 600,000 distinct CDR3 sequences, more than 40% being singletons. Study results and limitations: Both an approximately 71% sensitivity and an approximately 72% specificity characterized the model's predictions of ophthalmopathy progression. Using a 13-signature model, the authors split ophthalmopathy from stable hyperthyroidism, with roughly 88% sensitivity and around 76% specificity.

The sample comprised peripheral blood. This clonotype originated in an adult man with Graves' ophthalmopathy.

Written as DNA, the CDR3 is TGTGCCACCAGCAGATCGGGCCTTTGGGAGCCCCAGTACTTC. This sequence encodes CATSRSGLWEPQYF. J is TRBJ2-5 and V is TRBV15, with D possibly being TRBD2 (5 bases). Deletions cut 2 bases from V and 9 bases from J, with 16 bases between. The germline CDR1 and CDR2 sequences are LNHNV and YYDKDF (reference sequence). The CDR3 covers 14 residues.